This TCR beta chain was recovered during a study of T cell changes during pregnancy in multiple sclerosis. Libraries were prepared by immunoSEQ multiplex PCR; TCRdb keeps only in-frame clonotypes and omits some of them. The repertoire holds roughly 41,000 clones, with approximately 90% as singletons. This material consisted of CD4+ T cells from peripheral blood mononuclear cells, taken in the first trimester of pregnancy. The origin of this receptor is a female donor with multiple sclerosis, enrolled in a pregnancy study.

The CDR3 spells CASSGFSGRAEETQYF. The CDR3 region has the DNA TGTGCCAGCAGCGGGTTTAGCGGGAGGGCCGAAGAGACCCAGTACTTC. The V gene is TRBV7-2, the J gene TRBJ2-5; TRBD2 matches at 11 bases. Germline CDR1 SGHTA, CDR2 FQGNSA. The V and J ends lost 5 bases and 3 bases, in that order; junction bases with no gene match: 8. CDR3 length: 16 residues.